This T cell receptor beta chain was found in a study of T cells after yellow fever vaccination. The J segment lost 5 bases and the V segment lost 1 base, leaving 4 bases of the junction unmatched. CDR3 length equals 15 residues. Per the germline V gene, CDR1 is LGHDT and CDR2 is YNNKEL (reference sequence). TCRdb re-called the 5' RACE reads through MiXCR, storing one row per CDR3 protein. The sample lists 400,000 to 650,000 distinct CDR3 sequences; less than 25% were seen once. The sequence derives from a man aged 18-30 years who received the YFV17D yellow fever vaccine. The chain links TRBV3-1 to TRBJ2-3; 9 nucleotides align to TRBD1. The sequenced sample was PBMCs, obtained less than 25 days after the first yellow fever vaccination. The CDR3 DNA reads TGTGCCAGCAGCCAAGCCGGGACAGGGAAAGATACGCAGTATTTT. Amino acids: CASSQAGTGKDTQYF.